The entry below gives a single T cell receptor (beta chain) sequence along with its context. A few counts support this clone. Its antigen is unknown. Per-nucleotide qualities are absent, and no much larger clonotype sits a single base away. The donors were healthy, HIV-negative adults with no recently reported acute infections or vaccinations. Every donor was a Caucasian adult living in Nashville, Tennessee, USA. CD4+ T cells were enriched by magnetic negative selection, after which naive cells were positively selected on CD45RA and the negative fraction was taken as the memory subset. After blood collection by leukapheresis, PBMCs were isolated using Ficoll-Histopaque density gradient centrifugation and then cryopreserved in the vapor phase of liquid nitrogen. Analytical flow cytometry was used to check the purity and quantity of every magnetically sorted T cell population. Each sorted fraction had its genomic DNA isolated and then quantified by UV absorbance on a Nanodrop 2000c.

Sequences MNHEY (CDR1) and SMNVEV (CDR2) are obtained from the germline V gene (reference sequence). The CDR3 has 15 amino acids, counting the end cysteine and phenylalanine. Kept here is only the CDR3 DNA, which spans 45 bases and is read in frame from base 1. The V end loses 2 bases and the J end loses 2 bases, and a stretch of 13 bases separates them. The data derive from a study of shared clonotypes between healthy human individuals (dated by TCRdb to 2018 to 2020). Turning to the overall study: Three men and two women, aged 18 to 49 years, made up the cohort. For each donor, three plates each were used for CD4 naive and CD4 memory, two plates were used for CD8 naive, and one plate was used for CD8 memory. Blood TCR repertoires of roughly 5 healthy adults were deeply sequenced to estimate repertoire size and the extent of clonotype sharing between individuals. Different laboratories and diverse techniques were used to prepare libraries and sequence TCR repertoires, to increase sequencing depth and limit assay-specific biases. Between about 0.8 and 9.5 billion PBMCs per donor were obtained by leukapheresis. Overall results and qualifications from the work: Roughly 5% of naive CD4, 3.5% of naive CD8, around 2.3% of memory CD4, and about 0.4% of memory CD8 clonotypes were shared across several donors. Sampling was restricted to blood, and TCR repertoires in tissues likely differ from the TCR repertoires found in blood. Higher generation probabilities were observed for clonotypes shared by all four sorted-subset donors than for non-shared clonotypes. Rarefaction of sorted-subset datasets indicated incomplete sequencing despite the large sequencing depth. Pairwise subsampling led to the expectation that sequencing depth would affect the degree of clonotype sharing among donors. Naive subsets generally had larger estimated clonotype richness than memory subsets did. The small number of donors limited the genetic and exposure-history diversity represented.

TCR CDR3 regions were amplified from genomic DNA by multiplex PCR using the deep immunoSEQ assay. Genomic DNA extracted from each cell subset was distributed evenly over all wells of several immunoSEQ 96-well plates, and each plate served as one replicate. For sorted subsets, around 200 ng genomic DNA, equal to 25,000 to 35,000 T cell genomes, was loaded into each replicate PCR. The purified libraries were quantified using a Qubit 3.0 fluorometer, sized with a Bioanalyzer 2100, and then quantified again using the KAPA Library Quantification kit. Every immunoSEQ 96-well plate was sequenced on a separate single-read 150-cycle Illumina NextSeq 550 flow cell. The published analysis was carried out like this. The immunoSEQ output contained only junctional sequences without quality scores, so filtering could not match that applied to full-length reads. Sequences were annotated with PyIR, a Python wrapper for IgBLAST v1.9, using IMGT germline references to assign V/J genes and CDR3. Reads were removed for weak V/J assignments (E-value above 1e-6), missing CDR3, stop codons, out-of-frame junctions, or ambiguous translated residues. V3J clonotypes were defined as sequences sharing an identical inferred V gene, J gene, and CDR3 amino acid sequence. To compute the percentage overlap between repertoires, the number of shared unique clonotypes was divided by the size of the smaller repertoire. Repertoire richness was assessed with RTK rarefaction, the Chao1 estimator, and Recon v2.1 estimates of unobserved clonotypes. OLGA was used to compute generation probabilities for all TCRbeta clonotypes that the gDNA method yielded from a few donors. Drawn from immuneACCESS, this table holds only the in-frame rearrangements with V and J called that TCRdb kept. Clones are partly lost; checked studies trace under half to an unresolved V gene and leave the rest unexplained. From that table come the V and J calls and clone size; the DNA was used to work out D and trimming. A total of about 680,000 clones appear in this sample, 74% of them only once. The leading ten clones occupy about 1.7% of the sample.

The specimen sequenced was memory CD4+ T cells sorted from blood. What this sample's cell subset or site label stands for: CD45RA-negative fraction. The sequence is built from TRBV27 and TRBJ2-7; the D gene is not confidently resolved. This TCR was recovered from a woman in her 30s in good health. This receptor carries the CDR3 CASSLRGTDPYEQYF. The bases are TGTGCCAGCAGTTTACGAGGAACGGACCCCTACGAGCAGTACTTC.